These T cell receptor beta chains were read from a single sample in a study of blood T cell repertoires in COVID-19. Clones were sequenced by immunoSEQ multiplex PCR, and TCRdb holds only the in-frame ones, with some missing. The data hold fewer than 350,000 clones, with around 88% observed a single time. The sequenced material came from peripheral blood. All receptors derive from a woman aged 30 to 39 with COVID-19, enrolled during active disease. CDR3s include the opening cysteine and the closing phenylalanine or tryptophan. Fields, in order: J gene, D gene, clone size, V gene, CDR3 protein, CDR3 DNA. A D gene is named only where the DNA matches it firmly. The size field is filled for only some rows; it gives once, few, many or a size class.

j_gene: TRBJ1-2
d_gene: NA
abundance: few
v_gene: TRBV19
CDR3aa: CASKQGPNYGYTF
CDR3nt: TGTGCCAGTAAGCAGGGGCCCAACTATGGCTACACCTTC

j_gene: TRBJ2-7
d_gene: NA
abundance: NA
v_gene: TRBV5-1
CDR3aa: CASSRTAYEQYF
CDR3nt: TGCGCCAGCAGCAGGACAGCCTACGAGCAGTACTTC

j_gene: TRBJ1-6
d_gene: NA
abundance: once
v_gene: TRBV21-1
CDR3aa: CASSKVPREDNSPLHF
CDR3nt: TGTGCCAGCAGCAAAGTGCCCAGGGAAGATAATTCACCCCTCCACTTT

j_gene: TRBJ2-2
d_gene: TRBD1
abundance: few
v_gene: TRBV9
CDR3aa: CASSGTGVINGELFF
CDR3nt: TGTGCCAGCAGCGGGACAGGGGTTATTAACGGGGAGCTGTTTTTT

j_gene: TRBJ2-7
d_gene: TRBD1
abundance: NA
v_gene: TRBV7-2
CDR3aa: CASSLRGQGYEQYF
CDR3nt: TGTGCCAGCAGCTTAAGGGGACAGGGCTACGAGCAGTACTTC

j_gene: TRBJ1-4
d_gene: NA
abundance: NA
v_gene: TRBV7-8
CDR3aa: CASGTFEKLFF
CDR3nt: TGTGCCAGCGGGACATTCGAAAAACTGTTTTTT

j_gene: TRBJ2-1
d_gene: NA
abundance: NA
v_gene: TRBV5-4
CDR3aa: CASTQNNEQFF
CDR3nt: TGTGCCAGCACCCAAAACAATGAGCAGTTCTTC

j_gene: TRBJ1-2
d_gene: NA
abundance: NA
v_gene: TRBV6-5
CDR3aa: CASGNVRDLTYGYTF
CDR3nt: TGTGCCAGCGGGAACGTCAGGGACTTGACTTATGGCTACACCTTC

j_gene: TRBJ2-1
d_gene: TRBD2
abundance: NA
v_gene: TRBV19
CDR3aa: CASTLAGAYNEQFF
CDR3nt: TGTGCCAGTACCTTAGCGGGGGCCTACAATGAGCAGTTCTTC

j_gene: TRBJ1-2
d_gene: TRBD1
abundance: NA
v_gene: TRBV3-1/TRBV3-2
CDR3aa: CASSQEFRDRGRIYYGYTF
CDR3nt: TGTGCCAGCAGCCAAGAATTCAGGGACAGGGGGCGCATTTACTATGGCTACACCTTC

j_gene: TRBJ1-2
d_gene: TRBD1
abundance: NA
v_gene: TRBV12-3/TRBV12-4
CDR3aa: CATRGDSFGYTF
CDR3nt: TGTGCCACGAGAGGGGACAGCTTTGGCTACACCTTC

j_gene: TRBJ2-3
d_gene: NA
abundance: NA
v_gene: TRBV19
CDR3aa: CASRERRSSTDTQYF
CDR3nt: TGTGCCAGTAGAGAGCGGCGTTCTAGCACAGATACGCAGTATTTT

j_gene: TRBJ1-1
d_gene: NA
abundance: NA
v_gene: TRBV5-4
CDR3aa: CATWRGGTEAFF
CDR3nt: TGTGCCACCTGGAGGGGCGGCACTGAAGCTTTCTTT

j_gene: TRBJ1-4
d_gene: NA
abundance: NA
v_gene: TRBV7-9
CDR3aa: CASSITGRRANEKLFF
CDR3nt: TGTGCCAGCAGCATCACAGGGCGGAGAGCTAATGAAAAACTGTTTTTT

j_gene: TRBJ1-2
d_gene: NA
abundance: NA
v_gene: TRBV5-4
CDR3aa: CASSLDGGAFSGYTF
CDR3nt: TGTGCCAGCAGCTTGGATGGGGGGGCCTTCTCTGGCTACACCTTC

j_gene: TRBJ2-7
d_gene: NA
abundance: NA
v_gene: TRBV6-5
CDR3aa: CASSITGSSYEQYF
CDR3nt: TGTGCCAGCAGCATAACCGGGAGCTCCTACGAGCAGTACTTC

j_gene: TRBJ2-1
d_gene: TRBD1
abundance: NA
v_gene: TRBV14
CDR3aa: CASSLRDSTYNEQFF
CDR3nt: TGTGCCAGCAGCCTCCGGGACAGTACCTACAATGAGCAGTTCTTC